Detailed here is one T cell receptor (beta chain). Its cognate antigen is unknown. This entry is derived from a study of T cell responses to AZD1222 COVID-19 vaccine. This CDR3 region has 11 residues. The germline gives CDR1 DFQATT, CDR2 SNEGSKA (reference sequence). Deletions cut 6 bases from V and 11 bases from J, with 15 bases between. Findings and limits, study-wide: Of spike-specific TCRs, nearly half reportedly target regions left unmutated in variants.

TCRdb's copy holds only in-frame clones and misses some; the assay was immunoSEQ multiplex PCR. The table shows more than 100,000 clones, with roughly 90% occurring only once. This TCR was recovered from an adult who received the AZD1222 COVID-19 vaccine. Sample: peripheral blood, taken 28 days after the second AZD1222 dose. V usage is TRBV20-1 and J usage is TRBJ2-3; possible D gene TRBD2, 5 bases. The CDR3 nucleotides are TGCAGTGCCTCTCGGACTTTCATGCAGTATTTT. Translating gives CSASRTFMQYF.